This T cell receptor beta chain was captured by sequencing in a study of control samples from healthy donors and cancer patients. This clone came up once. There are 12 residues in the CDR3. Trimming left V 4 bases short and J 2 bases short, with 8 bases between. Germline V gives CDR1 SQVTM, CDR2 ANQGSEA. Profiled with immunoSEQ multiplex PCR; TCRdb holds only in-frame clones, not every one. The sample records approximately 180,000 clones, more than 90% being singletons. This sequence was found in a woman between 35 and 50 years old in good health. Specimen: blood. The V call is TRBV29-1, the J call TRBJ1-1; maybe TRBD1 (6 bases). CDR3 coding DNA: TGCAGCGTTGCAGGGGTAAACACTGAAGCTTTCTTT. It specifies CSVAGVNTEAFF. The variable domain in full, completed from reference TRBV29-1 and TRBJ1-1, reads SAVISQKPSRDICQRGTSLTIQCQVDSQVTMMFWYRQQPGQSLTLIATANQGSEATYESGFVIDKFPISRPNLTFSTLTVSNMSPEDSSIYLCSVAGVNTEAFFGQGTRLTVV.